A single sample gave rise to the 18 T cell receptor beta chains below, sequenced in a study of early T cells in non-severe SARS-CoV-2 infection. Using its own MiXCR run on the 5' RACE reads, TCRdb lists one record per CDR3 protein. The table has tens of thousands of distinct CDR3 sequences, approximately 14% seen once. Sequenced material: whole blood. These receptors were collected from an adult who was a healthcare worker with PCR-confirmed SARS-CoV-2 infection or an uninfected control (not recorded which).

This clonotype was seen a handful of times. The germline gene is not matched at one end of the junction; a read error may be the cause. The chain is built from TRBV27 and TRBJ1-6; D might be TRBD1 (5 bases). The germline gives CDR1 MNHEY, CDR2 SMNVEV (reference sequence). This CDR3 is 17 amino acids long. CDR3 protein: CASSLDRGSSHNSPLHF. CDR3 sequence (DNA): TGTGCCAGCAGTTTAGATCGGGGGAGCTCCCATAATTCACCCCTCCACTTT.

Worth noting for this clonotype: Germline and junction disagree at one end, which may indicate a read error. The rearrangement links TRBV11-2 to TRBJ2-7; D gene unclear. This CDR3 spans 10 amino acids. Germline V gene lookup returns CDR1 SGHAT and CDR2 FQNNGV. The CDR3, as DNA: TGTGCCAGCAGTTCCTTCGAGCAGTACTTC. Translated, it gives CASSSFEQYF.

The V gene is TRBV28, the J gene TRBJ1-1; no definite D call. CDR3 size: 13 residues. With 8 bases removed from V and 4 bases from J, the gap between germline ends came to 14 bases. Germline V gene sequence: CDR1 MDHEN, CDR2 SYDVKM. The CDR3 sequence: CASVYGQFTEAFF. CDR3 sequence (DNA): TGTGCCAGCGTTTACGGGCAGTTCACTGAAGCTTTCTTT.

This chain links TRBV29-1 with TRBJ2-7; D perhaps matches TRBD2 (6 bases). Per germline, CDR1 SQVTM and CDR2 ANQGSEA. There are 13 residues in the CDR3. V lost 7 bases to trimming and J lost 0 bases, with 13 bases between them. The DNA of the CDR3 is TGCAGCGGGGGGGACGGGCTCTCCTACGAGCAGTACTTC. Protein sequence: CSGGDGLSYEQYF.

This clonotype was counted a few times. The chain has TRBV7-2 and TRBJ2-7; D is uncertain. The CDR3 extends over 15 amino acids. The germline CDR1 and CDR2 sequences are SGHTA and FQGNSA. Trimming pared 8 bases from V and 1 base from J, leaving 18 bases between. For the CDR3, the DNA is TGTGCCAGCGCCCCGGCAGGACGCCCTTCCTACGAGCAGTACTTC. Residues: CASAPAGRPSYEQYF.

This clonotype showed up just a few times. The genes are TRBV3-1 and TRBJ2-4, with D perhaps TRBD1 (6 bases). CDR1 and CDR2 from the germline V gene are LGHDT and YNNKEL (reference sequence). The CDR3 consists of 14 residues. The V end was cut by 5 bases, the J end by 8 bases, with 16 bases between. This CDR3 reads CASSGRQGSHIQYF. CDR3 DNA: TGTGCCAGCAGCGGACGGCAGGGGTCACACATTCAGTACTTC.

This clonotype appeared many times. The rearrangement uses TRBV7-2 and TRBJ1-5; no definite D call. This CDR3 is built from 15 residues. With 0 bases removed from V and 7 bases from J, the gap between germline ends came to 13 bases. Germline CDR1 reads SGHTA; CDR2 reads FQGNSA. As DNA, the CDR3 is TGTGCCAGCAGCTTAGCGGGCGGGCCTGAACAGCCCCAGCATTTT. This sequence encodes CASSLAGGPEQPQHF.

A few counts support this clonotype. The chain carries TRBV6-5 and TRBJ2-2; TRBD2 aligns across 10 bases. Germline V lookup: CDR1 MNHEY, CDR2 SVGAGI. The trim removed 5 bases at V and 4 bases at J, leaving 1 base unmatched. The CDR3 runs to 14 residues. The CDR3 is CASSGLAATGELFF. The CDR3 DNA follows: TGTGCCAGCAGTGGACTAGCGGCCACCGGGGAGCTGTTTTTT.

This clonotype was picked up a small number of times. This sequence joins TRBV4-1 and TRBJ1-4; D is possibly TRBD1 (6 bases). Germline lookup yields CDR1 MGHRA and CDR2 YSYEKL. The CDR3 consists of 16 residues. V shed 4 bases and J shed 0 bases, with 12 bases lying between them. The CDR3 sequence is CASSPGQVSTNEKLFF. The CDR3 region has the DNA TGCGCCAGCAGCCCGGGACAAGTTTCAACTAATGAAAAACTGTTTTTT.

This clonotype was detected a few times. This chain connects TRBV7-2 to TRBJ1-6, with D possibly being TRBD1 (6 bases). CDR1 and CDR2 from the germline V gene are SGHTA and FQGNSA. V lost 4 bases, J lost 10 bases, and 17 bases lay in between. The CDR3 runs to 15 residues. CDR3 in amino acids: CASSSLGGAGSPLHF. The CDR3 nucleotides read TGTGCCAGCAGCTCCCTCGGGGGGGCCGGATCACCCCTCCACTTT. The entire variable domain, with the rest obtained from reference TRBV7-2 and TRBJ1-6, is as follows: GAGVSQSPSNKVTEKGKDVELRCDPISGHTALYWYRQSLGQGLEFLIYFQGNSAPDKSGLPSDRFSAERTGGSVSTLTIQRTQQEDSAVYLCASSSLGGAGSPLHFGNGTRLTVT.

In this sample, this clonotype turned up a few times. The chain recombines TRBV6-2 or TRBV6-3 with TRBJ2-1, with D possibly TRBD2 on 5 matching bases. V dropped 2 bases and J dropped 2 bases, with 7 bases sitting between them. Germline CDR1 is MNHEY and CDR2 is SVGEGT. The CDR3 extends over 14 amino acids. The CDR3 DNA follows: TGTGCCAGCAGTTACCGGGGTCCCTACAATGAGCAGTTCTTC. Translated: CASSYRGPYNEQFF.

This clonotype was seen a few times. The rearrangement uses TRBV6-2 or TRBV6-3 and TRBJ2-3, with D unclear. CDR1 and CDR2 (germline): MNHEY, SVGEGT. Trimming removed 8 bases at V and 2 bases at J, with 23 bases between. This CDR3 comprises 17 residues. For the CDR3, the DNA is TGTGCCAGCTCCTTACCCACGGCGACCACACACACAGATACGCAGTATTTT. Its translation: CASSLPTATTHTDTQYF.

This clonotype was observed a handful of times. This sequence joins TRBV19 and TRBJ1-6; a weak D match, TRBD1 (6 bases). CDR1 LNHDA and CDR2 SQIVND come from the germline V gene (reference sequence). The V end was cut by 9 bases, the J end by 3 bases, with 9 bases between. This CDR3 is 13 amino acids long. This CDR3 is CASGGGYNSPLHF. Here the CDR3 DNA reads TGTGCCAGCGGGGGCGGCTATAATTCACCCCTCCACTTT.

This clonotype was detected only a few times. The gene calls are TRBV11-2 and TRBJ2-1; the D is unclear. This CDR3 has 12 residues. Germline V lookup: CDR1 SGHAT, CDR2 FQNNGV. V dropped 0 bases and J dropped 5 bases, with 2 bases sitting between them. The CDR3 sequence is CASSLENNEQFF. The CDR3 DNA follows: TGTGCCAGCAGCTTAGAGAACAATGAGCAGTTCTTC.

This clonotype was counted many times. This chain connects TRBV4-1 to TRBJ1-5, with TRBD1 as a possible D gene (6 bases). Germline CDR1 MGHRA, CDR2 YSYEKL. This CDR3 contains 16 residues. Trimming took 4 bases from V and 4 from J, leaving 17 bases between them. The CDR3 loop reads CASSLSLTGMNQPQHF. The CDR3 DNA reads TGCGCCAGCAGCCTCTCCCTCACAGGGATGAATCAGCCCCAGCATTTT.

This clonotype appeared many times. V and J are TRBV13 and TRBJ1-2, with D possibly matching TRBD1 (6 bases). Trimming took off 5 bases at V and 3 bases at J, with 16 bases between the two ends. CDR1 and CDR2 from the germline V gene are PRHDT and FYEKMQ (reference sequence). This CDR3 is built from 15 residues. The CDR3 spells CASSPAGDKDYGYTF. CDR3 nucleotide sequence: TGTGCCAGCAGCCCTGCCGGGGACAAGGACTATGGCTACACCTTC.

This clonotype was picked up a small number of times. The junction shows a germline mismatch at one end, possibly a read error. The chain uses TRBV7-7 and TRBJ2-2; D might be TRBD1 (5 bases). CDR3 length: 14 amino acids. Germline values: CDR1 SSHAT, CDR2 FNYEAQ (reference sequence). The CDR3: CASSLRKGAGELFF. The CDR3 nucleotides are TGTGCTAGCAGCTTGAGGAAAGGGGCCGGGGAGCTGTTTTTT.

This clonotype was observed at least ten times. The CDR3 coding sequence is TGTGCCAGCAGTCCCCCGGGACAGGGGAACACTGAAGCTTTCTTT. The encoded protein is CASSPPGQGNTEAFF. This chain joins TRBV28 and TRBJ1-1; the match to TRBD1 covers 9 bases. The trim removed 5 bases at V and 1 base at J, leaving 5 bases unmatched. This CDR3 comprises 15 residues. The V gene's germline CDR1 is MDHEN and CDR2 SYDVKM.